These 8 T cell receptor beta chains share one sample of origin, sequenced in a study of OX40 agonist ivuxolimab in advanced cancers. The data were produced by immunoSEQ multiplex PCR, yet TCRdb's version contains in-frame clones alone and is incomplete. Of about 48,000 clones listed, 88% are singletons. The input for sequencing was CD4+ or CD8+ T cells sorted from blood, taken in a trial of the OX40 agonist ivuxolimab. Receptors originate from an adult with an advanced solid tumor such as melanoma, head and neck, liver or kidney cancer.

J is TRBJ2-5 and V is TRBV28; D is undetermined. The J call is doubtful: the DNA matches TRBJ2-7 better. CDR1 and CDR2 (germline): MDHEN, SYDVKM. The CDR3 covers 11 residues. The CDR3 sequence: CASSWAYEQYF. The CDR3 nucleotides read TGTGCCAGCAGTTGGGCCTACGAGCAGTACTTC.

The chain joins TRBV18 to TRBJ2-3; tentatively, D is TRBD1 or TRBD2 (5 bases each). Germline-derived CDR1 and CDR2 are KGHSH and LQKENI. CDR3 length: 18 residues. Trimming removed 4 bases from V and 3 bases from J, with 23 bases in between. In DNA, the CDR3 is TGTGCCAGCTCACGCTCCCAGGGAAAACTCACGGGGACAGATACGCAGTATTTT. Residues: CASSRSQGKLTGTDTQYF. The full variable domain, rest sourced from reference TRBV18 and TRBJ2-3, is NAGVMQNPRHLVRRRGQEARLRCSPMKGHSHVYWYRQLPEEGLKFMVYLQKENIIDESGMPKERFSAEFPKEGPSILRIQQVVRGDSAAYFCASSRSQGKLTGTDTQYFGPGTRLTVL.

The V and J genes are TRBV10-2 and TRBJ2-1, with 7 bases matching TRBD2. The germline CDR1 and CDR2 sequences are WSHSY and SAAADI. Trimming took 8 bases from V and 8 from J; bases not matched to a gene: 12. The CDR3 totals 14 residues. CDR3 coding DNA: TGCGCCAGCTCTTTTTCTCTAGCGGCCGATGAGCAGTTCTTC. Encoded protein: CASSFSLAADEQFF.

The rearrangement uses TRBV11-3 and TRBJ1-5, with no clear D. CDR1 is SGHNT and CDR2 is YENEEA in the germline V gene. This CDR3 has 13 amino acids. V was trimmed by 1 base and J by 0 bases, leaving 1 base between them. CDR3 nucleotides: TGTGCCAGCAGCTTAGCTAGCAATCAGCCCCAGCATTTT. It yields the protein CASSLASNQPQHF.

V gene TRBV7-3 combines with J gene TRBJ1-6; D is unresolved. V shed 5 bases and J shed 2 bases, with 16 bases lying between them. The CDR3 contains 17 residues. CDR1 and CDR2 (germline): SGHTA, FQGTGA. CDR3 amino acids: CASSPKGLRAYNSPLHF. For the CDR3, the DNA is TGTGCCAGCAGCCCCAAGGGTCTCCGGGCCTATAATTCACCCCTCCACTTT. Complete variable domain (other parts from reference TRBV7-3 and TRBJ1-6): GAGVSQTPSNKVTEKGKYVELRCDPISGHTALYWYRQSLGQGPEFLIYFQGTGAADDSGLPNDRFFAVRPEGSVSTLKIQRTERGDSAVYLCASSPKGLRAYNSPLHFGNGTRLTVT.

This clone was counted a single time. The V and J genes are TRBV2 and TRBJ2-7; unclear D gene. The CDR3 is 14 residues long. Germline CDR1 reads SNHLY; CDR2 reads FYNNEI. Trimming cost V 3 bases and J 0 bases, with 9 bases left between them. The CDR3 loop is CASSDYLSSYEQYF. Here the CDR3 DNA reads TGTGCCAGCAGTGACTACCTAAGCTCCTACGAGCAGTACTTC.

The rearrangement joins TRBV5-5 to TRBJ2-3; D gene ambiguous. This CDR3 contains 14 residues. Trimming took 2 bases from V and 1 from J, leaving 8 bases between them. Germline values: CDR1 SGHKS, CDR2 YYEKEE (reference sequence). The CDR3 sequence: CASSFGPRTDTQYF. DNA of the CDR3: TGTGCCAGCAGCTTCGGGCCCCGCACAGATACGCAGTATTTT.

V usage is TRBV6-5 and J usage is TRBJ1-1; no firm D call. Germline loops: CDR1 MNHEY, CDR2 SVGAGI. Trimming took off 3 bases at V and 5 bases at J, with 10 bases between the two ends. The CDR3 has 13 residues. CDR3 loop: CASSYSTRTEAFF. In DNA, the CDR3 is TGTGCCAGCAGTTATTCGACAAGGACTGAAGCTTTCTTT.